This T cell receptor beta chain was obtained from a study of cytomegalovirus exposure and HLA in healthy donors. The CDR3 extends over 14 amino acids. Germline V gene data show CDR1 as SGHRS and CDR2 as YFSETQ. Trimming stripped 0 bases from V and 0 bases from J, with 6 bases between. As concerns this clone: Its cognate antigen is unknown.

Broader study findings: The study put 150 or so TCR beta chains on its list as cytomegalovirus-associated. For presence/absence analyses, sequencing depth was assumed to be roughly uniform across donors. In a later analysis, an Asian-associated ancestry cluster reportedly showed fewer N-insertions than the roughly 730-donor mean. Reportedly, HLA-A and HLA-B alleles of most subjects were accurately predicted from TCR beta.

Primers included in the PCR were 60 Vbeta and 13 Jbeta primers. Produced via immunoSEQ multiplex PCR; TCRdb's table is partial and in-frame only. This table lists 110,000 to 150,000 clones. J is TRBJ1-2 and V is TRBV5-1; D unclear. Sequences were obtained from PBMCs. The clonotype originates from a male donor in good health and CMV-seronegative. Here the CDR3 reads CASSLGTANYGYTF. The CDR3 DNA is TGCGCCAGCAGCTTGGGTACAGCTAACTATGGCTACACCTTC.